The TCR beta chain described here comes from a study of T cell changes during pregnancy in multiple sclerosis (dated by TCRdb to between 2019 and 2020). Broadly, across the study: The study looked at changes in the T cell repertoire across pregnancy in women with multiple sclerosis.

Looking up the germline V gene yields CDR1 ENHRY and CDR2 SYGVKD. CDR3 length: 14 amino acids, cysteine to phenylalanine. The DNA shown is the 42-base CDR3, in frame from base 1. V has 7 bases trimmed and J has 6 bases trimmed; junction bases matching no gene number 6. Library generation was performed with the immunoSEQ multiplex PCR assay. This is the immuneACCESS table as TCRdb keeps it, with only in-frame sequences that have V and J called. A part of the clones is gone; compared with another copy, unresolved V genes explain less than half, and the rest is unexplained. The table for this sample lists about 79,000 clones; about nine tenths of them were counted only once. The ten biggest clones cover around 0.45% of the sample. For this clone: The antigen this receptor binds is unknown. No per-base quality is available; no much larger clone lies one base away.

This TCR was recovered from a female donor with multiple sclerosis, enrolled in a pregnancy study. This chain is built from TRBV10-3 and TRBJ2-3, and 11 junctional nucleotides match TRBD2. The sample here was CD4+ T cells from peripheral blood mononuclear cells, taken in the second trimester of pregnancy. This receptor carries the CDR3 CAINPSGGRDTQYF. Read as DNA, the sequence is TGTGCCATCAACCCTAGCGGGGGGAGGGATACGCAGTATTTT.